This TCR beta chain was captured by sequencing in a study of T cell responses to AZD1222 COVID-19 vaccine. The protocol was immunoSEQ multiplex PCR, while the TCRdb copy is restricted to in-frame clones and leaves out a portion. The sample lists approximately 190,000 clones; roughly 90% were seen once. Trimming removed 2 bases at V and 7 bases at J, with 6 bases between. The CDR3 is 11 amino acids. This clonotype was sampled from an adult in good health. The sequencing here drew on peripheral blood, taken on day 0 of AZD1222 vaccination. The rearrangement uses TRBV12-3 or TRBV12-4 and TRBJ2-7; no reliable D call. CDR3 DNA sequence: TGTGCCAGCAGTTTAACGGAAGAGCAGTACTTC. Amino acid sequence: CASSLTEEQYF.